The T cell receptor (beta chain) under discussion was sequenced for a study of T cells in Graves' hyperthyroidism and ophthalmopathy. Findings and caveats of the study: Peripheral blood also featured most of the thyroid clonotypes expanded above 0.001.

Regions amplified from RNA transcripts were the TCR beta CDR3 regions. The study used the HTBI primer set for a first-round RT-PCR of the TCR CDR3. TCRdb recomputed calls from the multiplex PCR reads with MiXCR, one row per CDR3 protein. Of a few hundred thousand distinct CDR3 sequences listed, less than 20% were seen once; the top ten hold roughly a sixth. This clonotype has a count of ten or more. Its antigen is as yet unknown. V shed 1 base, J shed 3 bases, and the junction held 6 bases outside the gene matches. Germline CDR1 is MNHNS and CDR2 is SASEGT. This CDR3 region has 16 residues. The source material was blood. This TCR was sampled from a woman between 35 and 50 years old with Graves' ophthalmopathy. The chain combines TRBV6-1 with TRBJ2-4, with 7 nucleotides matching TRBD2. The CDR3 here is CASSEVGGRGKNIQYF. The CDR3 bases are TGTGCCAGCAGTGAAGTAGGAGGGAGGGGCAAAAACATTCAGTACTTC.